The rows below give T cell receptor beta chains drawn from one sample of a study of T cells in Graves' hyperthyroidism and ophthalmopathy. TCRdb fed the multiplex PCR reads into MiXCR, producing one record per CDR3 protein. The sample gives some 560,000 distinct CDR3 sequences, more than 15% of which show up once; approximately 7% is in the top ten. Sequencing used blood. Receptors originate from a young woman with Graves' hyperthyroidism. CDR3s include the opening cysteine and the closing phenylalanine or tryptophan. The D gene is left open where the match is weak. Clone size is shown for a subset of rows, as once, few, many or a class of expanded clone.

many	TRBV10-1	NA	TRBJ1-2	CASSEGLDYGYTF	TGCGCCAGCAGTGAGGGACTTGACTATGGCTACACCTTC
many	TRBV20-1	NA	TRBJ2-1	CSARNWASYNEQFF	TGCAGTGCTAGGAACTGGGCCTCCTACAATGAGCAGTTCTTC
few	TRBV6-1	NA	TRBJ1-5	CASTAGSQPQHF	TGTGCCAGCACCGCCGGGAGTCAGCCCCAGCATTTT
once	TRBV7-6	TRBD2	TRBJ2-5	CASSSRQGLAARETQYF	TGTGCCAGCAGCTCGCGACAGGGACTAGCGGCCCGTGAGACCCAGTACTTC
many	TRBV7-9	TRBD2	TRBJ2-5	CASSKLAGEETQYF	TGTGCCAGCAGCAAACTAGCGGGAGAGGAGACCCAGTACTTC
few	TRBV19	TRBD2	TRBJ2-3	CASKPSGRASGTDTQYF	TGTGCCAGTAAGCCTAGCGGGAGGGCCTCGGGCACAGATACGCAGTATTTT
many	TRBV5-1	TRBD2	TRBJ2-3	CASSLAMGTSADTQYF	TGCGCCAGCAGCTTGGCGATGGGGACTAGTGCAGATACGCAGTATTTT
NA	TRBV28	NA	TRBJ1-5	CASSWVTGNGNQPQHF	TGTGCCAGCAGTTGGGTCACAGGGAACGGCAATCAGCCCCAGCATTTT
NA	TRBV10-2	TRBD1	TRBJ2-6	CASSERTGFGANVLTF	TGCGCCAGCAGTGAGCGGACAGGGTTTGGGGCCAACGTCCTGACTTTC
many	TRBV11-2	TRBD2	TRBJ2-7	CASSLEVAGAGGSYEQYF	TGTGCCAGCAGCTTAGAGGTAGCGGGAGCCGGGGGATCCTACGAGCAGTACTTC
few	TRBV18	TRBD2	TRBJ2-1	CASSPGLAGAYEQFF	TGTGCCAGCTCACCCGGACTAGCGGGAGCCTATGAGCAGTTCTTC
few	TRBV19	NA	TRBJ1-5	CASRTPYSNQPQHF	TGTGCCAGTAGAACACCGTATAGCAATCAGCCCCAGCATTTT
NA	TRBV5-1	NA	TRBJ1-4	CASSLGRTSTNEKLFF	TGCGCCAGCAGCTTGGGCCGGACGTCAACTAATGAAAAACTGTTTTTT
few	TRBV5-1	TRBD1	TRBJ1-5	CASSAGTGGDQPQHF	TGCGCCAGCAGCGCGGGGACAGGGGGCGACCAGCCCCAGCATTTT
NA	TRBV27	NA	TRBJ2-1	CASSLSTVNEQFF	TGTGCCAGCAGTTTATCGACTGTCAATGAGCAGTTCTTC
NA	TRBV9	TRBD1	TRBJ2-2	CASSTGTGVSGELFF	TGTGCCAGCAGTACCGGGACAGGGGTGTCCGGGGAGCTGTTTTTT
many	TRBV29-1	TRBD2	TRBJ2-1	CSVVAGGPGEQFF	TGCAGCGTTGTCGCGGGAGGGCCGGGTGAGCAGTTCTTC
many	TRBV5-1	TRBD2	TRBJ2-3	CASSGTGTSDSTDTQYF	TGCGCCAGCAGCGGGACCGGGACTAGCGATAGCACAGATACGCAGTATTTT
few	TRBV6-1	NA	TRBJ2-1	CASSRDRQVGNEQFF	TGTGCCAGCAGCCGAGACCGCCAAGTGGGGAATGAGCAGTTCTTC
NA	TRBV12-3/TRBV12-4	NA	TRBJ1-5	CASRLSGRPQHF	TGTGCCAGCAGATTATCGGGTCGGCCCCAGCATTTT
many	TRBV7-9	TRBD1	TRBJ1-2	CASSRGQGAYTF	TGTGCCAGCAGCCGGGGACAGGGGGCTTACACCTTC
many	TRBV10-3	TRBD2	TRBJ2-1	CAITGLAGANEQFF	TGTGCCATCACCGGACTAGCGGGAGCTAATGAGCAGTTCTTC
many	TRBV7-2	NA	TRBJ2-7	CASSLGLAPYEQYF	TGTGCCAGCAGCTTAGGCCTAGCCCCTTACGAGCAGTACTTC
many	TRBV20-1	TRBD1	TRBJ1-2	CSARQGARYGYTF	TGCAGTGCCCGACAGGGGGCTAGGTATGGCTACACCTTC
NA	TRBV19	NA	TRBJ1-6	CASGLGDSPLHF	TGTGCCAGTGGGCTAGGGGATTCACCCCTCCACTTT
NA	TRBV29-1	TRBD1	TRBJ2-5	CSVGSTGGAETQYF	TGCAGCGTTGGTTCGACAGGGGGCGCGGAGACCCAGTACTTC
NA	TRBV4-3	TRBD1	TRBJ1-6	CASSQGQGWSPLHF	TGCGCCAGCAGCCAAGGACAGGGTTGGTCACCCCTCCACTTT
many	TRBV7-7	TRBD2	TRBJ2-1	CASSPGLAGGHSNEQFF	TGTGCTAGCAGCCCGGGACTAGCGGGAGGGCACAGCAATGAGCAGTTCTTC
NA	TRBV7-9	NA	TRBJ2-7	CASSPPGTVSYEQYF	TGTGCCAGCAGCCCGCCCGGGACCGTTTCCTACGAGCAGTACTTC
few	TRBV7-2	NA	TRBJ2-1	CASSLASTETYNEQFF	TGTGCCAGCAGCTTAGCCTCTACCGAGACTTACAATGAGCAGTTCTTC
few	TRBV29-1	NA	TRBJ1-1	CSVETEPVNSEAFF	TGCAGCGTTGAAACAGAACCTGTTAACTCTGAAGCTTTCTTT
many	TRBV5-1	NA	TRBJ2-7	CASSEMGGSSTYEQYF	TGCGCCAGCAGCGAAATGGGTGGAAGCAGCACCTACGAGCAGTACTTC
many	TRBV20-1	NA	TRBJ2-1	CSARRDLDDEQFF	TGCAGTGCTAGGCGGGACCTGGATGATGAGCAGTTCTTC
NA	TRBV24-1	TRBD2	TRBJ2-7	CATSDLGTSGEQYF	TGTGCCACCAGTGATTTGGGGACTAGCGGCGAGCAGTACTTC
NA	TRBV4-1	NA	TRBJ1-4	CASSQALGPVNEKLFF	TGCGCCAGCAGCCAAGCTCTTGGGCCGGTTAATGAAAAACTGTTTTTT
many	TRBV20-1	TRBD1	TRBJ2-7	CSARDLGTGAYEQYF	TGCAGTGCTAGAGATCTTGGGACAGGGGCCTACGAGCAGTACTTC
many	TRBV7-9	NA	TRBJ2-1	CASSLASSSHEQFF	TGTGCCAGCAGCTTAGCCTCTAGCTCCCATGAGCAGTTCTTC
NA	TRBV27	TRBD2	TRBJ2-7	CASSIRGLAVYEQYF	TGTGCCAGCAGCATAAGGGGACTAGCGGTCTACGAGCAGTACTTC
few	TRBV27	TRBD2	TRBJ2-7	CASSSSTLAGTYEQYF	TGTGCCAGCAGTTCGTCCACTCTAGCGGGAACCTACGAGCAGTACTTC
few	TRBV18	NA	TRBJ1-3	CASSPPPGVRLSGNTIYF	TGTGCCAGCTCACCACCGCCCGGAGTAAGGCTCTCTGGAAACACCATATATTTT
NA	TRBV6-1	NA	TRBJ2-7	CASSNRENYEQYF	TGTGCCAGCAGTAACAGGGAAAACTACGAGCAGTACTTC
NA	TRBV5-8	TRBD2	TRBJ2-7	CASSPGLVVHEQYF	TGTGCCAGCAGCCCAGGACTAGTAGTCCACGAGCAGTACTTC
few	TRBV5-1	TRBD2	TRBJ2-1	CASSDRSGGPSYNEQFF	TGCGCCAGCAGTGACAGGTCGGGAGGGCCTTCCTACAATGAGCAGTTCTTC
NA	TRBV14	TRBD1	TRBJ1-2	CASSQGSRGLYGYTF	TGTGCCAGCAGCCAAGGAAGCAGGGGGCTGTATGGCTACACCTTC
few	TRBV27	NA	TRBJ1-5	CASRSGTGNNQPQHF	TGTGCCAGCAGATCGGGAACAGGGAACAATCAGCCCCAGCATTTT
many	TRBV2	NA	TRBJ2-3	CASIGLLTDTQYF	TGTGCCAGCATCGGGCTACTGACAGATACGCAGTATTTT
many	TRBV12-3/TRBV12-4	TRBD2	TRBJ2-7	CASSPYSYSGSSYEQYF	TGTGCCAGCAGCCCTTATAGCTATAGCGGGAGTTCTTACGAGCAGTACTTC